The clone carrying this T cell receptor (beta chain) was recorded a few times. The authors' processing: Amplified reference gene primers provided the basis for estimating nucleated cell counts. The table came from immunoSEQ multiplex PCR; TCRdb's copy has only in-frame clones and leaves some out. That table furnishes V, J and clone size, whereas the DNA furnished D and trimming. This table has around 88,000 clones, roughly nine tenths appearing once. This record comes from a study of blood T cell repertoires in COVID-19. Study-wide background: T cells, B-cell-depleted T cells, or PBMCs supplied cDNA or gDNA.

Germline CDR1 reads SGDLS; CDR2 reads YYNGEE. This CDR3 region has 15 residues. V was clipped by 0 bases and J by 0 bases, with 7 bases between them. The rearrangement links TRBV9 to TRBJ2-1; possible D gene TRBD2, 5 bases. This clonotype originated in a man between 60 and 75 years old with acute or convalescent COVID-19. The sequencing input was peripheral blood. The DNA of the CDR3 is TGTGCCAGCAGCGTAGCGGAGGTCTCCTACAATGAGCAGTTCTTC. Its translation: CASSVAEVSYNEQFF.